A single sample is the source of the 25 T cell receptor beta chains below, sequenced in a study of cytomegalovirus exposure and HLA in healthy donors. Researchers ran the PCR with 60 Vbeta and 13 Jbeta primers. Here immunoSEQ multiplex PCR was the method, and the copy in TCRdb shows in-frame clones only, minus some. Recorded here are under 200,000 clones; the top ten clones represent roughly 2%. The sample was PBMCs. The receptors come from a man in his thirties or forties in good health and CMV-seronegative.

The rearrangement joins TRBV5-6 to TRBJ1-5; 9 nucleotides agree with TRBD1. The CDR3 loop spans 14 amino acids. The germline gives CDR1 SGHDT, CDR2 YYEEEE. V lost 7 bases to trimming and J lost 2 bases; unmatched junction nucleotides: 4. CDR3 bases: TGTGCCAGCGGCCGGACAGGGGGCAATCAGCCCCAGCATTTT. It specifies CASGRTGGNQPQHF.

J is TRBJ2-2 and V is TRBV10-1; D remains ambiguous. CDR1 and CDR2 from the germline V gene are WNHNN and SYGVQD (reference sequence). Trimming removed 2 bases from V and 7 bases from J, with 8 bases in between. The CDR3 has 13 amino acids. CDR3 amino acids: CASSERVDGELFF. As DNA, the CDR3 is TGCGCCAGCAGTGAGCGGGTGGACGGGGAGCTGTTTTTT.

The CDR3 loop reads CAIRTQGASSYEQYF. DNA for the CDR3: TGTGCCATCAGGACACAGGGAGCGAGCTCCTACGAGCAGTACTTC. This chain joins TRBV10-3 and TRBJ2-7; a possible D gene is TRBD1 (6 bases). The CDR3 is made up of 15 amino acids. Trimming cost V 6 bases and J 0 bases, with 15 bases left between them. Germline-derived CDR1 and CDR2 are ENHRY and SYGVKD.

The chain is built from TRBV29-1 and TRBJ2-2; 9 nucleotides match TRBD2. The V segment lost 6 bases and the J segment 4 bases; nucleotides outside the gene matches: 3. The CDR3 is 13 amino acids. Germline V gene lookup returns CDR1 SQVTM and CDR2 ANQGSEA. The CDR3 loop is CSVGGRATGELFF. The CDR3 bases are TGCAGCGTAGGCGGGAGGGCCACCGGGGAGCTGTTTTTT.

V is TRBV14 and J is TRBJ1-2, with TRBD1 matching 9 bases. CDR3 size: 15 residues. The J segment lost 4 bases and the V segment lost 0 bases, leaving 3 bases of the junction unmatched. Germline V gene data show CDR1 as SGHDN and CDR2 as FVKESK. The CDR3 here is CASSQEGTGFYGYTF. DNA for the CDR3: TGTGCCAGCAGCCAAGAGGGGACAGGGTTCTATGGCTACACCTTC.

The chain employs TRBV18 and TRBJ2-2; D is ambiguous. Trimming took 4 bases from V and 0 from J, leaving 9 bases between them. Germline CDR1 and CDR2: KGHSH and LQKENI. This CDR3 spans 15 amino acids. CDR3 loop: CASSLYSANTGELFF. CDR3 in DNA: TGTGCCAGCTCACTATATTCGGCGAACACCGGGGAGCTGTTTTTT.

V usage is TRBV19 and J usage is TRBJ1-2, with D possibly TRBD1 on 6 matching bases. Germline V gives CDR1 LNHDA, CDR2 SQIVND (reference sequence). The V end lost 5 bases, the J end lost 6 bases, and 10 bases lay between the germline ends. The CDR3 is made up of 12 amino acids. The CDR3: CASSEGVDGYTF. The CDR3 DNA reads as TGTGCCAGTAGTGAGGGGGTCGATGGCTACACCTTC.

The J gene is TRBJ2-1, the V gene TRBV19, with no clear D. This CDR3 comprises 13 residues. From germline, CDR1 is LNHDA and CDR2 SQIVND (reference sequence). V was trimmed by 5 bases and J by 4 bases, leaving 9 bases between them. CDR3 DNA sequence: TGTGCCAGTAGTGCGAGATTATACAATGAGCAGTTCTTC. Translation gives CASSARLYNEQFF.

The rearrangement joins TRBV5-1 to TRBJ2-1, with D possibly TRBD2 on 6 matching bases. Germline-derived CDR1 and CDR2 are SGHRS and YFSETQ. The CDR3 consists of 13 residues. V was cut by 7 bases and J by 7 bases, with 15 bases left in between. CDR3 amino acids: CASSAIRGNEQFF. Written as DNA, the CDR3 is TGCGCCAGCTCCGCTATCCGGGGGAATGAGCAGTTCTTC. Full variable domain (outside the CDR3, taken from reference TRBV5-1 and TRBJ2-1): KAGVTQTPRYLIKTRGQQVTLSCSPISGHRSVSWYQQTPGQGLQFLFEYFSETQRNKGNFPGRFSGRQFSNSRSEMNVSTLELGDSALYLCASSAIRGNEQFFGPGTRLTVL.

The J gene is TRBJ1-1, the V gene TRBV6-1; no reliable D call. The germline V gene has CDR1 MNHNS and CDR2 SASEGT. CDR3 length: 16 amino acids. V lost 2 bases to trimming and J lost 1 base, with 14 bases between them. CDR3 protein: CASSELGATGNTEAFF. The CDR3, as DNA: TGTGCCAGCAGTGAATTGGGTGCGACGGGGAACACTGAAGCTTTCTTT.

This chain uses TRBV19 with TRBJ1-1; D gene uncertain. Trimming removed 6 bases from V and 1 base from J, with 9 bases in between. The CDR3 runs 13 residues. CDR1 and CDR2 (germline): LNHDA, SQIVND (reference sequence). The CDR3 DNA reads TGTGCCAGTAGCGAACAGAAGAACACTGAAGCTTTCTTT. Its protein is CASSEQKNTEAFF.

This chain connects TRBV6-1 to TRBJ1-1; D unclear. Trimming removed 6 bases at V and 2 bases at J, with 13 bases between. The CDR3 covers 14 residues. Germline lookup yields CDR1 MNHNS and CDR2 SASEGT. The CDR3 DNA follows: TGTGCCAGCAGGTCTAGGATTCTTAACACTGAAGCTTTCTTT. It encodes CASRSRILNTEAFF.

The J gene is TRBJ2-1, the V gene TRBV7-3; D uncertain. V dropped 1 base and J dropped 6 bases, with 7 bases sitting between them. This CDR3 spans 13 amino acids. CDR1 is SGHTA and CDR2 is FQGTGA in the germline V gene. As DNA, the CDR3 is TGTGCCAGCAGCTTAATCAGTTCCAATGAGCAGTTCTTC. Protein product: CASSLISSNEQFF.

J is TRBJ2-5 and V is TRBV25-1; D might be TRBD2 (6 bases). The DNA end is a closer match to TRBJ2-7, so the J assignment may be wrong. This CDR3 comprises 16 residues. The germline V gene has CDR1 MGHDK and CDR2 SYGVNS. This CDR3 reads CASSEYYGTATYEQYF. CDR3 nucleotides: TGTGCCAGCAGTGAATATTACGGGACTGCCACCTACGAGCAGTACTTC.

J is TRBJ1-2 and V is TRBV7-9; maybe TRBD1 (5 bases). The CDR3 runs 15 residues. V was clipped by 2 bases and J by 0 bases, with 10 bases between them. Germline lookup yields CDR1 SEHNR and CDR2 FQNEAQ (reference sequence). CDR3 protein: CASSLTAGSNYGYTF. The CDR3 DNA reads TGTGCCAGCAGCTTAACAGCAGGGTCTAACTATGGCTACACCTTC.

The chain combines TRBV5-1 with TRBJ2-7, with 9 bases lining up with TRBD1. CDR1 is SGHRS and CDR2 is YFSETQ in the germline V gene. J gave up 5 bases and V 4 bases, and 7 bases lay outside the gene matches. The CDR3 is 14 residues long. The CDR3 region is CASSPGQGSNEQYF. In nucleotides, the CDR3 is TGCGCCAGCAGCCCGGGACAGGGAAGCAACGAGCAGTACTTC.

The chain employs TRBV27 and TRBJ2-3; D is possibly TRBD2 (6 bases). V lost 4 bases to trimming and J lost 1 base, with 12 bases between them. The CDR3 covers 15 residues. The germline CDR1 and CDR2 sequences are MNHEY and SMNVEV (reference sequence). The CDR3 region has the DNA TGTGCCAGCAGTTGGGGGGATCTTGGCACAGATACGCAGTATTTT. It translates to CASSWGDLGTDTQYF.

The rearrangement uses TRBV29-1 and TRBJ2-1, with 10 bases that match TRBD2. The CDR3 has 14 amino acids. Germline CDR1 and CDR2: SQVTM and ANQGSEA. V lost 8 bases to trimming and J lost 4 bases; unmatched junction nucleotides: 8. In nucleotides, the CDR3 is TGCAGCACTTCTAGCGGGAGCTTTTACAATGAGCAGTTCTTC. Its translation: CSTSSGSFYNEQFF.

The V and J genes are TRBV19 and TRBJ2-7, with TRBD2 matching over 10 bases. There are 16 residues in the CDR3. The junction had 5 bases not matched to a gene; V was cut back by 3 bases and J by 0 bases. Germline CDR1 LNHDA, CDR2 SQIVND (reference sequence). The CDR3 reads CASSITSGIVSYEQYF. The CDR3 nucleotides read TGTGCCAGTAGTATCACTAGCGGGATCGTCTCCTACGAGCAGTACTTC. The full variable domain, its missing parts supplied by reference TRBV19 and TRBJ2-7, is DGGITQSPKYLFRKEGQNVTLSCEQNLNHDAMYWYRQDPGQGLRLIYYSQIVNDFQKGDIAEGYSVSREKKESFPLTVTSAQKNPTAFYLCASSITSGIVSYEQYFGPGTRLTVT.

The chain recombines TRBV27 with TRBJ1-5, with 9 bases matching TRBD1. J was trimmed by 6 bases and V by 5 bases; bases with no gene match: 2. Germline CDR1 and CDR2: MNHEY and SMNVEV (reference sequence). The CDR3 has 13 residues. CDR3 nucleotides: TGTGCCAGCAGTGCACAGGGGGCTCAGCCCCAGCATTTT. It codes for CASSAQGAQPQHF.

This chain connects TRBV4-1 to TRBJ2-1, with TRBD2 matching over 13 bases. The CDR3 consists of 15 residues. After removal of 6 bases from V and 8 bases from J, the junction contained 7 bases not matched to a gene. Germline CDR1 MGHRA, CDR2 YSYEKL. The CDR3 protein is CASRPGLAGEYEQFF. CDR3 nucleotide sequence: TGCGCCAGCAGGCCTGGACTAGCGGGAGAGTATGAGCAGTTCTTC.

J is TRBJ1-2 and V is TRBV4-2; D is uncertain. CDR3 size: 14 residues. With 4 bases removed from V and 4 bases from J, the gap between germline ends came to 13 bases. The germline V gene encodes CDR1 LGHNA and CDR2 YNFKEQ. CDR3 in amino acids: CASSPEATGYGYTF. For the CDR3, the DNA is TGTGCCAGCAGCCCAGAAGCTACCGGCTATGGCTACACCTTC.

The rearrangement joins TRBV4-3 to TRBJ2-1, with 7 bases fitting TRBD2. Per germline, CDR1 LGHNA and CDR2 YSLEER. The trim removed 3 bases at V and 7 bases at J, leaving 6 bases unmatched. The CDR3 consists of 14 residues. CDR3 coding DNA: TGCGCCAGCAGCCATGCTTGGGGGGGTAATGAGCAGTTCTTC. It encodes CASSHAWGGNEQFF.

The chain has TRBV2 and TRBJ1-5, with 9 bases that match TRBD1. This CDR3 comprises 13 residues. CDR1 SNHLY and CDR2 FYNNEI come from the germline V gene. J gave up 10 bases and V 6 bases, and 7 bases lay outside the gene matches. The CDR3 bases are TGTGCCAGCAGCCTACGGACAGGGGAACCCCAGCATTTT. Translated: CASSLRTGEPQHF.

This chain joins TRBV4-1 and TRBJ2-5; TRBD2 matches 7 bases. Germline-derived CDR1 and CDR2 are MGHRA and YSYEKL. The CDR3 consists of 17 residues. Trimming took 1 base from V and 0 from J; bases not matched to a gene: 8. The CDR3 DNA follows: TGCGCCAGCAGCCAAGTCCAAGAGGGAGGGTACCAAGAGACCCAGTACTTC. This encodes CASSQVQEGGYQETQYF.